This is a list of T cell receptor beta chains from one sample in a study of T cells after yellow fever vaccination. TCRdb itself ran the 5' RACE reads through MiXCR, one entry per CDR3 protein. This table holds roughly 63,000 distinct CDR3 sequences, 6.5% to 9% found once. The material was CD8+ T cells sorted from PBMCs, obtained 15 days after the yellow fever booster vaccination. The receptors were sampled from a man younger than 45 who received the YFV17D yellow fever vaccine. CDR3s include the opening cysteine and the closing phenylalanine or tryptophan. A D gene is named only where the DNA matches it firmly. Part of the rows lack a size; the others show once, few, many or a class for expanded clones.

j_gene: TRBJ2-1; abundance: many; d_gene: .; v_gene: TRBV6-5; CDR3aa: CASSYSADYNEQFF; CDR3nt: TGTGCCAGCAGTTACTCGGCGGATTACAATGAGCAGTTCTTC
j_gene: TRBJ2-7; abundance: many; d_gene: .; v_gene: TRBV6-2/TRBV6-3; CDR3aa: CASSYALAPEQYF; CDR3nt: TGTGCCAGCAGTTACGCGCTAGCGCCGGAGCAGTACTTC
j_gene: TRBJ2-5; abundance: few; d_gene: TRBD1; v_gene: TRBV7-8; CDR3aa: CASSLGGVTGAQETQYF; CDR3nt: TGTGCCAGCAGCTTAGGAGGGGTGACAGGGGCTCAAGAGACCCAGTACTTC
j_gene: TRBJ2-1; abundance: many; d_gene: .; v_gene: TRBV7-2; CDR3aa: CASSLTGLGNEQFF; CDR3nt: TGTGCCAGCAGCTTAACAGGGTTAGGCAATGAGCAGTTCTTC
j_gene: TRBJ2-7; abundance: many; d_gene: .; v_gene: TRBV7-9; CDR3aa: CAAALRFVGSYEQYF; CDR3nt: TGTGCCGCCGCACTCCGGTTCGTGGGTTCCTACGAGCAGTACTTC
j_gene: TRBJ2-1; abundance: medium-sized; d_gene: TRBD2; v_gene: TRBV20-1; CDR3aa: CSALLAGNYNEQFF; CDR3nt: TGCAGTGCTCTTCTAGCGGGAAATTACAATGAGCAGTTCTTC
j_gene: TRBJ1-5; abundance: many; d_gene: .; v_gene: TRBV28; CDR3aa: CASMTDNQPQHF; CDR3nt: TGTGCCAGCATGACGGACAATCAGCCCCAGCATTTT
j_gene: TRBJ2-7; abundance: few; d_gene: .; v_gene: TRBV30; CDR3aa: CAWKATIYEQYF; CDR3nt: TGTGCCTGGAAGGCGACAATCTACGAGCAGTACTTC
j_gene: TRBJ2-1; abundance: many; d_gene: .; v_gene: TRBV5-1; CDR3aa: CASSGDVPTNEQFF; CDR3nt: TGCGCCAGCTCCGGGGATGTCCCAACTAATGAGCAGTTCTTC
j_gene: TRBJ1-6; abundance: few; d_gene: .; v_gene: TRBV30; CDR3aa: CAWSAQGSSYNSPLHF; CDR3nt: TGTGCCTGGAGTGCCCAGGGGAGCTCCTATAATTCACCCCTCCACTTT
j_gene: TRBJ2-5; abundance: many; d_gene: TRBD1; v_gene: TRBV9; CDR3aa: CASSPRTGQASDGETQYF; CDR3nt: TGTGCCAGCAGCCCTAGGACAGGTCAGGCCAGTGACGGAGAGACCCAGTACTTC
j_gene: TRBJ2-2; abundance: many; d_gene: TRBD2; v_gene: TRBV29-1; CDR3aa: CSVVFLTRLTSGRSTGELFF; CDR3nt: TGCAGCGTTGTCTTCCTCACACGACTGACTAGCGGGAGGAGCACCGGGGAGCTGTTTTTT
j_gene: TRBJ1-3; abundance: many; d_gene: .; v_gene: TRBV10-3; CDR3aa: CAISRDNGGNTIYF; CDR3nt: TGTGCCATCAGCCGGGACAATGGTGGAAACACCATATATTTT
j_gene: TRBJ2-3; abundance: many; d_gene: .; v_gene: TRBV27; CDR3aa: CASSWQGTDTQYF; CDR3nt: TGTGCCAGCAGTTGGCAGGGCACAGATACGCAGTATTTT
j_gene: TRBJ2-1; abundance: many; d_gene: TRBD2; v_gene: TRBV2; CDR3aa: CASRQTGLAGANEQFF; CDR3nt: TGTGCCAGCAGACAGACGGGACTAGCGGGAGCGAATGAGCAGTTCTTC
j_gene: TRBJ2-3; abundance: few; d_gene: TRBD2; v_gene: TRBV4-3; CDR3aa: CASSQDGGDLTDTQYF; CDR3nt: TGCGCCAGCAGCCAAGATGGGGGGGACCTCACAGATACGCAGTATTTT
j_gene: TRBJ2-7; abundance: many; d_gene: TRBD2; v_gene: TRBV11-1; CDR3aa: CASSLAGLAGPHEQYF; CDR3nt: TGTGCCAGCAGCTTAGCGGGTCTAGCGGGACCCCACGAGCAGTACTTC
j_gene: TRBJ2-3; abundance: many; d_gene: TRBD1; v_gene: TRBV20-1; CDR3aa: CSARTGTGWDTQYF; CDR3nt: TGCAGTGCTAGAACCGGGACAGGGTGGGATACGCAGTATTTT
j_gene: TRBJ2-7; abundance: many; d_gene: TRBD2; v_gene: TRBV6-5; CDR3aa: CASSSGLAGAYEQYF; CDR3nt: TGTGCCAGCAGTTCCGGACTAGCGGGAGCCTACGAGCAGTACTTC
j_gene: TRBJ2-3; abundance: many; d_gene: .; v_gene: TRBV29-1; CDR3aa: CSVEDRRGYTQYF; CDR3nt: TGCAGCGTTGAAGATCGGAGGGGATATACGCAGTATTTT
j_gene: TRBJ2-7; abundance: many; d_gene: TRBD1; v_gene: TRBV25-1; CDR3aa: CASQQGQGSAYEQYF; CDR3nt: TGTGCCAGCCAACAGGGACAGGGCAGCGCCTACGAGCAGTACTTC
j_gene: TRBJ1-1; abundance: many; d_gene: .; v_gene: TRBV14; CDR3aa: CASSQASVNTEAFF; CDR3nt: TGTGCCAGCAGCCAAGCTTCTGTGAACACTGAAGCTTTCTTT
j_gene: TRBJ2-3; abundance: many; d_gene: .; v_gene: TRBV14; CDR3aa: CASSLRIVTGTDTQYF; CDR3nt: TGTGCCAGCAGCTTAAGAATAGTCACGGGCACAGATACGCAGTATTTT
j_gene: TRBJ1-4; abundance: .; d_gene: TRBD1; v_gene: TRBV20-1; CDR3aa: CSARRTGGDLATNEKLFF; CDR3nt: TGCAGTGCTAGGCGAACAGGGGGTGACTTAGCAACTAATGAAAAACTGTTTTTT
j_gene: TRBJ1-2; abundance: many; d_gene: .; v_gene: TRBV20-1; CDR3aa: CSAIPGYTF; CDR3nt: TGCAGTGCCATACCTGGCTACACCTTC
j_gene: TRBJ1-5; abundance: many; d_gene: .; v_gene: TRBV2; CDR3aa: CASSEGFYSNQPQHF; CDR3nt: TGTGCCAGCAGCGAAGGCTTCTATAGCAATCAGCCCCAGCATTTT
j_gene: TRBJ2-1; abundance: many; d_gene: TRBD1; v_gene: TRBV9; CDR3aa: CASSRTGGALNEQFF; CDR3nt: TGTGCCAGCAGCAGAACAGGGGGCGCCCTAAATGAGCAGTTCTTC
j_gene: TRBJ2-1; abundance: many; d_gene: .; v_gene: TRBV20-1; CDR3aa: CSARDLVYNEQFF; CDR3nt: TGCAGTGCTAGAGACTTAGTCTACAATGAGCAGTTCTTC
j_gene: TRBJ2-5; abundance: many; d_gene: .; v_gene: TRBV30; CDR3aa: CAWNGGLETQYF; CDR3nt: TGTGCCTGGAATGGCGGCCTGGAGACCCAGTACTTC
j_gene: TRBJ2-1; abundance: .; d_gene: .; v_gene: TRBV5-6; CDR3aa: CASSGMGGNEQFF; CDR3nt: TGTGCCAGCAGCGGCATGGGAGGCAATGAGCAGTTCTTC
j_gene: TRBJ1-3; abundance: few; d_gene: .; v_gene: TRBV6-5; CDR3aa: CASSYRGSGNTIYF; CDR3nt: TGTGCCAGCAGTTACCGGGGGTCTGGAAACACCATATATTTT
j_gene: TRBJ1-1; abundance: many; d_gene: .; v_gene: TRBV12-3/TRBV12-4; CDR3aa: CASSFRQEAFF; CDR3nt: TGTGCCAGCAGTTTTCGACAGGAAGCTTTCTTT
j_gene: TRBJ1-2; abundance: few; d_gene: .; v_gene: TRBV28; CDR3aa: CASSWTTLGNYGYTF; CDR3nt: TGTGCCAGCAGTTGGACAACCCTGGGGAACTATGGCTACACCTTC
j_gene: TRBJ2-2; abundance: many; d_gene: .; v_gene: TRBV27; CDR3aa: CASTELVGNTGELFF; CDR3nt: TGTGCCAGCACCGAACTGGTGGGAAACACCGGGGAGCTGTTTTTT
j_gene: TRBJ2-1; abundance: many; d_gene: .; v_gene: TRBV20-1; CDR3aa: CSALANEQFF; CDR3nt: TGCAGTGCCCTCGCTAATGAGCAGTTCTTC
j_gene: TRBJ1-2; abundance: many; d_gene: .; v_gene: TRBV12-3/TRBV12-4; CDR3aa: CASSLALGYGYTF; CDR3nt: TGTGCCAGCAGTTTAGCGCTGGGCTATGGCTACACCTTC
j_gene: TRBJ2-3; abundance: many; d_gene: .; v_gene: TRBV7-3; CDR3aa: CASSPWATSTDTQYF; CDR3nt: TGTGCCAGCAGCCCATGGGCCACCAGCACAGATACGCAGTATTTT
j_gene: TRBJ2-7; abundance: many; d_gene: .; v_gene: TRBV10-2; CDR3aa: CASSVNSQYEQYF; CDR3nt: TGCGCCAGCAGTGTCAACAGTCAATACGAGCAGTACTTC
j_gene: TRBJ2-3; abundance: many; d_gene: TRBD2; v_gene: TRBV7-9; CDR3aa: CASSLTSGRGHTQYF; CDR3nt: TGTGCCAGCAGCTTGACTAGCGGGAGAGGACATACGCAGTATTTT
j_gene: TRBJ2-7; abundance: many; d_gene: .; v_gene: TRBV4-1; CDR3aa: CASSQVGLPFYEQYF; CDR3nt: TGCGCCAGCAGCCAAGTTGGCCTCCCTTTCTACGAGCAGTACTTC
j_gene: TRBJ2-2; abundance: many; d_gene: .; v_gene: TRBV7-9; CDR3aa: CASSSLETGELFF; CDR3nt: TGTGCCAGCAGCAGTCTAGAGACCGGGGAGCTGTTTTTT
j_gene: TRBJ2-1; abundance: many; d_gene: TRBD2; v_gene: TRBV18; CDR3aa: CASSSGLAGVNEQFF; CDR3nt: TGTGCCAGCTCATCTGGACTAGCGGGAGTCAATGAGCAGTTCTTC
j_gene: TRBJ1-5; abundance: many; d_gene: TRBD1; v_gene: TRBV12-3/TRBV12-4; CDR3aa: CASSLGAGGGSQPQHF; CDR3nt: TGTGCCAGCAGTTTAGGCGCAGGGGGAGGTAGCCAGCCCCAGCATTTT
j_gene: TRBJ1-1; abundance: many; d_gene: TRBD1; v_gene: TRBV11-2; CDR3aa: CASSTRTGNPLEAFF; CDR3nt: TGTGCCAGCAGCACCCGGACAGGGAACCCGTTGGAGGCTTTCTTT
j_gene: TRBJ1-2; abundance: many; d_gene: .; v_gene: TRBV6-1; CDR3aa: CASSEFEVSNYGYTF; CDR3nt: TGTGCCAGCAGTGAGTTCGAAGTATCTAACTATGGCTACACCTTC
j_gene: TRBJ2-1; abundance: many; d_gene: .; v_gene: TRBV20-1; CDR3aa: CSASAGREIKEFF; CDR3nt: TGCAGTGCTAGCGCGGGTAGGGAAATCAAGGAGTTCTTC
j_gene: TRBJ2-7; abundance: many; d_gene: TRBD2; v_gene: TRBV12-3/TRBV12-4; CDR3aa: CASSPKLAPSYEQYF; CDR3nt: TGTGCCAGCAGTCCCAAACTAGCGCCCTCCTACGAGCAGTACTTC
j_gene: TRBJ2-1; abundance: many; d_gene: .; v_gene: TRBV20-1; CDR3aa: CSARDPRNEQFF; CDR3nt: TGCAGTGCTAGAGATCCGAGAAATGAGCAGTTCTTC
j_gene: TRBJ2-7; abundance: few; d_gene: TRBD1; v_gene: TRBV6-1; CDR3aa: CASSRGRDRFYEQYF; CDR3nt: TGTGCCAGCAGCCGAGGCCGGGACAGGTTCTACGAGCAGTACTTC